The text below deals with one TCR beta chain. Its antigen is currently unknown. Some clones are missing from TCRdb's copy, which holds only in-frame ones; the method was immunoSEQ multiplex PCR. The sample holds some 180,000 clones, just under 95% seen once. This record belongs to a study of T cell responses to AZD1222 COVID-19 vaccine. Looked up from germline, CDR1 is SGHRS and CDR2 is YFSETQ. The CDR3 consists of 17 residues. V lost 5 bases to trimming and J lost 11 bases; unmatched junction nucleotides: 20. Points from the study as a whole: Spike-specific TCR breadth and depth were elevated following two AZD1222 doses. Repertoires in all cases were sampled only once the peak T cell response had passed.

The J gene is TRBJ1-4, the V gene TRBV5-1; TRBD1 aligns across 8 bases. The origin of this receptor is an adult in good health. This material consisted of peripheral blood, taken on day 0 of AZD1222 vaccination. The CDR3 is CASSRDGQGSSGWKLFF. DNA for the CDR3: TGCGCCAGCAGTCGCGACGGACAGGGCTCCTCTGGGTGGAAACTGTTTTTT.